The 32 T cell receptor beta chains given below trace back to one sample, sequenced in a study of blood T cell repertoires in COVID-19. Using immunoSEQ multiplex PCR, the repertoire was profiled, and TCRdb retains in-frame clones only, with some absent. The sample lists some 300,000 clones, 88% seen once, with approximately 2% in the top ten. Sequencing was performed on PBMCs or T cells enriched from blood (not recorded which). These TCRs come from a woman aged 55-69 years in a cohort exposed to, infected with or recovered from COVID-19 (not recorded which).

In this sample, this clone turned up a few times. The same CDR3 is also encoded by other DNA sequences in this sample. J is TRBJ2-3 and V is TRBV7-9; 12 nucleotides line up with TRBD2. This CDR3 is 16 amino acids long. The germline gives CDR1 SEHNR, CDR2 FQNEAQ (reference sequence). V lost 4 bases to trimming and J lost 0 bases; unmatched junction nucleotides: 2. CDR3 in amino acids: CASSSGLAGSTDTQYF. The CDR3 bases are TGTGCCAGCAGCTCGGGACTAGCGGGCAGCACAGATACGCAGTATTTT.

The chain links TRBV27 to TRBJ2-1, with 8 bases matching TRBD2. The trim removed 3 bases at V and 4 bases at J, leaving 5 bases unmatched. The CDR3 has 15 amino acids. Germline V lookup: CDR1 MNHEY, CDR2 SMNVEV (reference sequence). The CDR3 reads CASSFRTSRYNEQFF. The CDR3 coding sequence is TGTGCCAGCAGTTTTAGGACTAGCAGGTACAATGAGCAGTTCTTC.

The chain carries TRBV2 and TRBJ2-3, with 10 bases lining up with TRBD2. The J segment lost 5 bases and the V segment lost 6 bases, leaving 11 bases of the junction unmatched. Germline assignment: CDR1 SNHLY and CDR2 FYNNEI. The CDR3 is 16 residues long. This chain's CDR3 is CASRPDISGRRDTQYF. As DNA, the CDR3 is TGTGCCAGCAGGCCAGACATTAGCGGGAGGAGAGATACGCAGTATTTT.

The V gene is TRBV2, the J gene TRBJ1-4, with TRBD1 matching over 11 bases. The CDR3 is 14 amino acids. Germline CDR1 reads SNHLY; CDR2 reads FYNNEI. The J segment lost 7 bases and the V segment lost 5 bases, leaving 3 bases of the junction unmatched. CDR3 amino acids: CASSMDRGLEKLFF. The CDR3 DNA sequence: TGTGCCAGCAGTATGGACAGGGGGCTTGAAAAACTGTTTTTT.

Notes on this clone: Additional DNA sequences in this sample encode the identical CDR3. This chain joins TRBV30 and TRBJ1-5; perhaps TRBD1 as D (6 bases). CDR3 size: 13 residues. Trimming cost V 2 bases and J 2 bases, with 7 bases left between them. Per germline, CDR1 GTSNPN and CDR2 SVGIG (reference sequence). CDR3 sequence reads: CAWSRQGNQPQHF. CDR3 coding DNA: TGTGCCTGGAGTAGACAGGGCAATCAGCCCCAGCATTTT. Together with reference TRBV30 and TRBJ1-5, the CDR3 gives the full variable domain: SQTIHQWPATLVQPVGSPLSLECTVEGTSNPNLYWYRQAAGRGLQLLFYSVGIGQISSEVPQNLSASRPQDRQFILSSKKLLLSDSGFYLCAWSRQGNQPQHFGDGTRLSIL.

Only one count was recorded for this clone. V is TRBV10-3 and J is TRBJ1-2; D ambiguous. CDR1 and CDR2 (germline): ENHRY, SYGVKD. This CDR3 is built from 11 residues. The V end was cut by 1 base, the J end by 8 bases, with 5 bases between. The CDR3 here is CAISEYGGYTF. CDR3 nucleotide sequence: TGTGCCATCAGTGAGTACGGGGGCTACACCTTC.

This chain connects TRBV7-3 to TRBJ2-7; TRBD2 matches 10 bases. CDR3 length: 15 amino acids. The germline gives CDR1 SGHTA, CDR2 FQGTGA. The V and J ends lost 3 bases and 6 bases, in that order; junction bases with no gene match: 8. The CDR3 is CASSFVLAGVREQYF. CDR3 coding DNA: TGTGCCAGCAGCTTCGTGCTAGCGGGAGTGCGCGAGCAGTACTTC.

The V call is TRBV5-1, the J call TRBJ1-3, with TRBD1 matching 9 bases. The J segment lost 4 bases and the V segment lost 1 base, leaving 9 bases of the junction unmatched. CDR1 and CDR2 from the germline V gene are SGHRS and YFSETQ. The CDR3 has 17 amino acids. The CDR3 is CASSLKPAGTGGNTIYF. The CDR3 region has the DNA TGCGCCAGCAGCTTGAAGCCGGCCGGGACAGGGGGAAACACCATATATTTT.

The V call is TRBV7-6, the J call TRBJ2-1, with 8 bases that match TRBD1. V dropped 5 bases and J dropped 0; count of bases not matched to a gene: 9. CDR1 and CDR2 (germline): SGHVS, FNYEAQ. The length of the CDR3 is 17 residues. CDR3 sequence (DNA): TGTGCCAGCAGCCCGACAGGGGTCGGGAGCTCCTACAATGAGCAGTTCTTC. Translated, it gives CASSPTGVGSSYNEQFF.

For the CDR3, the DNA is TGTGCCAGCAGCTTGGTGGGGCTTTCAGGGGAGCAGTACTTC. This translates into CASSLVGLSGEQYF. The rearrangement links TRBV5-6 to TRBJ2-7; a weak D match, TRBD1 (5 bases). V shed 0 bases and J shed 7 bases, with 14 bases lying between them. CDR3 length equals 14 residues. CDR1 is SGHDT and CDR2 is YYEEEE in the germline V gene.

The genes are TRBV6-5 and TRBJ1-2, with D unclear. The CDR3 extends over 12 amino acids. Germline V gene sequence: CDR1 MNHEY, CDR2 SVGAGI. The V and J ends lost 5 bases and 5 bases respectively, with 9 bases between them. The CDR3 spells CASSNSIYGYTF. The DNA for the CDR3 is TGTGCCAGCAGTAACAGCATTTATGGCTACACCTTC.

The chain combines TRBV11-2 with TRBJ1-3, with 11 bases lining up with TRBD1. CDR1 SGHAT and CDR2 FQNNGV come from the germline V gene. This CDR3 is 17 amino acids long. V shed 4 bases and J 4 bases; nucleotides not matched to a gene: 9. The CDR3 protein is CASSSIGQGATGNTIYF. The CDR3 nucleotides are TGTGCCAGCAGCTCCATTGGACAGGGGGCAACGGGAAACACCATATATTTT. Variable domain in full (rest from reference TRBV11-2 and TRBJ1-3): EAGVAQSPRYKIIEKRQSVAFWCNPISGHATLYWYQQILGQGPKLLIQFQNNGVVDDSQLPKDRFSAERLKGVDSTLKIQPAKLEDSAVYLCASSSIGQGATGNTIYFGEGSWLTVV.

This clone appeared once. This sequence joins TRBV5-1 and TRBJ2-1, with 9 bases fitting TRBD2. CDR3 length: 14 residues. Trimming took 3 bases from V and 9 from J; bases not matched to a gene: 7. Germline V gene lookup returns CDR1 SGHRS and CDR2 YFSETQ. The DNA for the CDR3 is TGCGCCAGCAGCTGGGGACTAGCCGGGGGTGAGCAGTTCTTC. Its translation is CASSWGLAGGEQFF.

J is TRBJ2-1 and V is TRBV18, with 8 bases that match TRBD2. Germline V gene data show CDR1 as KGHSH and CDR2 as LQKENI. The CDR3 contains 14 residues. V lost 3 bases and J lost 5; bases outside the gene matches: 3. The CDR3 region has the DNA TGTGCCAGCTCACCTACGGGAGGGAACAATGAGCAGTTCTTC. Translation gives CASSPTGGNNEQFF. Using reference TRBV18 and TRBJ2-1 for the parts outside the CDR3, the full variable domain is NAGVMQNPRHLVRRRGQEARLRCSPMKGHSHVYWYRQLPEEGLKFMVYLQKENIIDESGMPKERFSAEFPKEGPSILRIQQVVRGDSAAYFCASSPTGGNNEQFFGPGTRLTVL.

This chain joins TRBV10-3 and TRBJ2-7, with TRBD1 matching 10 bases. This CDR3 is built from 12 residues. Germline lookup yields CDR1 ENHRY and CDR2 SYGVKD. Trimming took 10 bases from V and 3 from J; bases not matched to a gene: 3. This CDR3 is CATGQGDYEQYF. In DNA form, the CDR3 reads TGTGCCACCGGACAGGGGGACTACGAGCAGTACTTC.

This chain uses TRBV28 with TRBJ2-1, with 12 bases identical to TRBD2. The CDR3 covers 16 residues. Germline V CDR1 and CDR2: MDHEN, SYDVKM. With V trimmed by 11 bases and J by 7 bases, 15 bases remained unmatched. CDR3 coding DNA: TGTGCCCTTACTACGGGGATCGGGACTAGCGGGAATGAGCAGTTCTTC. The encoded protein is CALTTGIGTSGNEQFF.

The chain has TRBV5-5 and TRBJ1-6; 8 bases match TRBD1. The CDR3 covers 15 residues. Per the germline V gene, CDR1 is SGHKS and CDR2 is YYEKEE (reference sequence). J was trimmed by 7 bases and V by 4 bases; bases with no gene match: 7. CDR3 sequence: CASSRGQGRNSPLHF. CDR3 bases: TGTGCCAGCAGCCGAGGACAGGGTAGAAATTCACCCCTCCACTTT.

A single count supports this clone. The rearrangement uses TRBV6-5 and TRBJ1-2, with D perhaps matching TRBD1 (5 bases). The CDR3 contains 14 residues. Trimming removed 4 bases at V and 5 bases at J, with 14 bases between. CDR1 and CDR2 (germline): MNHEY, SVGAGI. The CDR3 nucleotides read TGTGCCAGCAGTTCCCCCGGGGGGGGATATGGCTACACCTTC. This translates into CASSSPGGGYGYTF.

CDR3 residues: CASSLAGRGNTIYF. CDR3 coding DNA: TGTGCCAGCAGCTTAGCAGGGAGGGGAAACACCATATATTTT. The chain is built from TRBV7-2 and TRBJ1-3; D is uncertain. The V end lost 0 bases, the J end lost 4 bases, and 7 bases lay between the germline ends. Germline V lookup: CDR1 SGHTA, CDR2 FQGNSA. This CDR3 is built from 14 residues. The variable domain in full, completed from reference TRBV7-2 and TRBJ1-3, reads GAGVSQSPSNKVTEKGKDVELRCDPISGHTALYWYRQSLGQGLEFLIYFQGNSAPDKSGLPSDRFSAERTGGSVSTLTIQRTQQEDSAVYLCASSLAGRGNTIYFGEGSWLTVV.

V usage is TRBV14 and J usage is TRBJ2-5, with TRBD2 matching over 7 bases. The CDR3 sequence is 14 residues long. Trimming removed 2 bases from V and 4 bases from J; junction bases left unmatched: 4. Germline lookup yields CDR1 SGHDN and CDR2 FVKESK. This CDR3 reads CASSQSVAGETQYF. The CDR3 bases are TGTGCCAGCAGCCAATCCGTAGCGGGAGAGACCCAGTACTTC.

Only a few counts were recorded for this clone. V is TRBV29-1 and J is TRBJ2-1; 16 positions match TRBD2. Germline CDR1 and CDR2: SQVTM and ANQGSEA. Trimming took 6 bases from V and 4 from J; bases not matched to a gene: 9. There are 17 residues in the CDR3. The chain's CDR3 is CSVRSGTSGRGYNEQFF. As DNA, the CDR3 is TGCAGCGTGCGATCCGGGACTAGCGGGAGGGGATACAATGAGCAGTTCTTC.

V and J are TRBV9 and TRBJ1-3, with D perhaps matching TRBD1 (6 bases). Between the trimmed V and J ends, which lost 4 bases and 0 bases, there was a span of 20 bases. The CDR3 covers 18 residues. Looked up from germline, CDR1 is SGDLS and CDR2 is YYNGEE. The CDR3 loop is CASSPGGRGIHSGNTIYF. CDR3 sequence (DNA): TGTGCCAGCAGCCCAGGAGGGAGGGGGATACACTCTGGAAACACCATATATTTT.

The chain recombines TRBV4-1 with TRBJ1-1; weak D call: TRBD1 (6 bases). V shed 0 bases and J shed 5 bases, with 10 bases lying between them. CDR3 length: 14 residues. Germline CDR1 is MGHRA and CDR2 is YSYEKL. CDR3 DNA sequence: TGCGCCAGCAGCCAAGACGCCAGGGGAACTGAAGCTTTCTTT. Its translation is CASSQDARGTEAFF.

This clone occurred a few times. V is TRBV5-1 and J is TRBJ2-3; 8 nucleotides match TRBD2. The trim removed 1 base at V and 4 bases at J, leaving 5 bases unmatched. The CDR3 spans 15 residues. Germline CDR1 reads SGHRS; CDR2 reads YFSETQ. CDR3 sequence: CASSLLAGSADTQYF. The CDR3 DNA reads TGCGCCAGCAGCTTGTTAGCGGGATCCGCAGATACGCAGTATTTT.

The J gene is TRBJ2-7, the V gene TRBV3-1 (or the pseudogene TRBV3-2); 7 nucleotides align to TRBD2. This CDR3 has 15 amino acids. The germline V gene has CDR1 LGHDT and CDR2 YNNKEL (reference sequence). The V segment lost 3 bases and the J segment 5 bases; nucleotides outside the gene matches: 10. In DNA, the CDR3 is TGTGCCAGCAGCCAGGGGGGAGGGCCTAGGAACGAGCAGTACTTC. This codes for CASSQGGGPRNEQYF.

The J gene is TRBJ1-1, the V gene TRBV19; tentative D call: TRBD1 (5 bases). Trimming stripped 10 bases from V and 4 bases from J, with 19 bases between. The germline V gene encodes CDR1 LNHDA and CDR2 SQIVND (reference sequence). CDR3 length equals 14 residues. This CDR3 reads CATNLGVGGTEAFF. The DNA for the CDR3 is TGTGCCACCAACCTAGGGGTCGGGGGCACTGAAGCTTTCTTT.

This clone showed up just once. The J gene is TRBJ1-4, the V gene TRBV3-1 (or the pseudogene TRBV3-2); D possibly corresponds to TRBD1 (6 bases). CDR3 length equals 14 residues. CDR1 and CDR2 from the germline V gene are LGHDT and YNNKEL (reference sequence). Trimming pared 2 bases from V and 8 bases from J, leaving 12 bases between. This CDR3 reads CASSQTGWYEKLFF. The CDR3 region has the DNA TGTGCCAGCAGCCAAACAGGGTGGTACGAAAAACTGTTTTTT.

This chain links TRBV24-1 with TRBJ2-7; D perhaps matches TRBD1 (6 bases). The CDR3 spans 15 residues. Trimming took 1 base from V and 4 from J, leaving 13 bases between them. CDR1 and CDR2 (germline): KGHDR, SFDVKD. CDR3 nucleotide sequence: TGTGCCACCAGTGATTTTACAGGGAAAGGGTACGAGCAGTACTTC. This translates into CATSDFTGKGYEQYF.

The chain combines TRBV6-6 with TRBJ2-5; 7 positions agree with TRBD1. The CDR3 extends over 13 amino acids. In germline, CDR1 is MNHNY, CDR2 SVGAGI (reference sequence). The V segment lost 6 bases and the J segment 5 bases; nucleotides outside the gene matches: 6. The CDR3 sequence is CASRRGQVETQYF. In DNA, the CDR3 is TGTGCCAGCAGACGAGGACAGGTGGAGACCCAGTACTTC.

The chain's CDR3 is CASSLALGLAGSEQYF. CDR3 bases: TGTGCCAGCAGCTTAGCGTTGGGGCTAGCGGGATCCGAGCAGTACTTC. V gene TRBV7-9 combines with J gene TRBJ2-7, with 9 bases aligning to TRBD2. The J segment lost 6 bases and the V segment lost 0 bases, leaving 9 bases of the junction unmatched. The germline V gene encodes CDR1 SEHNR and CDR2 FQNEAQ (reference sequence). This CDR3 has 16 amino acids.

The chain combines TRBV9 with TRBJ2-7; 8 bases align to TRBD2. Germline assignment: CDR1 SGDLS and CDR2 YYNGEE. Trimming took 3 bases from V and 2 from J; bases not matched to a gene: 10. CDR3 length: 16 amino acids. CDR3 residues: CASSEGSGRQPYEQYF. CDR3 nucleotides: TGTGCCAGCAGCGAGGGAAGCGGGAGACAACCCTACGAGCAGTACTTC. The full variable domain, with the rest looked up from reference TRBV9 and TRBJ2-7, is DSGVTQTPKHLITATGQRVTLRCSPRSGDLSVYWYQQSLDQGLQFLIQYYNGEERAKGNILERFSAQQFPDLHSELNLSSLELGDSALYFCASSEGSGRQPYEQYFGPGTRLTVT.

The chain is built from TRBV23-1 and TRBJ1-2; the D gene is possibly TRBD1 (5 bases). TRBV23-1 is an ORF, with its function uncertain. The CDR3 consists of 16 residues. The V and J ends lost 0 bases and 4 bases respectively, with 15 bases between them. The CDR3 loop is CASSQSRTLRVYGYTF. The CDR3 nucleotides read TGCGCCAGCAGTCAATCGCGGACACTCCGGGTCTATGGCTACACCTTC.